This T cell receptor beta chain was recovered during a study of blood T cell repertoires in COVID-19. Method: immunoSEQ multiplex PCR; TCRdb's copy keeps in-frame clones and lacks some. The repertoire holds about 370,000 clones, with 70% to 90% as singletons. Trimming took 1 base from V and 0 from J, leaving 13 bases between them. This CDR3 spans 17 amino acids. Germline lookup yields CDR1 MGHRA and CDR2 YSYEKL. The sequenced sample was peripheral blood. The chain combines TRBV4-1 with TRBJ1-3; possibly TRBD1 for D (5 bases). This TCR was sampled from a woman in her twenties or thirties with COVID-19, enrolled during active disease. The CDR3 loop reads CASSQVVGLSSGNTIYF. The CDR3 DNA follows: TGCGCCAGCAGCCAAGTGGTGGGACTCAGCTCTGGAAACACCATATATTTT.